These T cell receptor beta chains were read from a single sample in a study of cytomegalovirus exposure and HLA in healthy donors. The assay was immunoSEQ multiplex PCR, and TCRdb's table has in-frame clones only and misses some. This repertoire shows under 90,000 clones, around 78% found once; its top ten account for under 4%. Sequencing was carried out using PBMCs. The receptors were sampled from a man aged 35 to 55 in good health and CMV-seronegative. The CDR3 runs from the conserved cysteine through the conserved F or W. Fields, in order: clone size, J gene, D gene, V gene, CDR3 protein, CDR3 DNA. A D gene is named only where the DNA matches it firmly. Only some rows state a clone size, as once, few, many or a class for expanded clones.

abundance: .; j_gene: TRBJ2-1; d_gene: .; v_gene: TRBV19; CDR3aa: CASSRGFEQFF; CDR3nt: TGTGCCAGTAGTAGAGGGTTTGAGCAGTTCTTC
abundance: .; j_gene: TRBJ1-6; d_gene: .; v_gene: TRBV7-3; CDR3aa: CASSLGQGGYNSPLHF; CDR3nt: TGTGCCAGCAGCCTGGGGCAGGGCGGTTATAATTCACCCCTCCACTTT
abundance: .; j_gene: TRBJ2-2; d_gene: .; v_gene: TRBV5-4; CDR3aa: CASTLDSPAGELFF; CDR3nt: TGTGCCAGCACCTTAGACAGTCCGGCCGGGGAGCTGTTTTTT
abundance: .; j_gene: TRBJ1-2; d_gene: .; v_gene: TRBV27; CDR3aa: CASTPSGMDYGYTF; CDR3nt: TGTGCCAGCACCCCATCGGGTATGGACTATGGCTACACCTTC
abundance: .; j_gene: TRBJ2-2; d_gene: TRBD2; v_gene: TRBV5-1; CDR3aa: CASSSISGGGSTGELFF; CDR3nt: TGCGCCAGCAGCTCAATAAGCGGGGGGGGCAGCACCGGGGAGCTGTTTTTT
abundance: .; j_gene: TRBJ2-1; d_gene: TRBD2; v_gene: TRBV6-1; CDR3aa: CASSEHLAGGTEQFF; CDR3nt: TGTGCCAGCAGTGAACATTTAGCGGGGGGGACTGAGCAGTTCTTC
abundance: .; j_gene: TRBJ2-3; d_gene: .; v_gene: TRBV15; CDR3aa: CATSKMRQEADTQYF; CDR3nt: TGTGCCACCAGCAAAATGCGACAGGAGGCAGATACGCAGTATTTT
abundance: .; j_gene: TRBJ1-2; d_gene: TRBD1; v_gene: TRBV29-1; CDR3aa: CSVEDPGQEPNYGYTF; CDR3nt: TGCAGCGTTGAAGACCCGGGACAGGAGCCCAACTATGGCTACACCTTC
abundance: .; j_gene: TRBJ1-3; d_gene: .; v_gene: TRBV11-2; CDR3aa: CASSFWRGRGNTIYF; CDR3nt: TGTGCCAGCAGCTTTTGGAGGGGTCGTGGAAACACCATATATTTT
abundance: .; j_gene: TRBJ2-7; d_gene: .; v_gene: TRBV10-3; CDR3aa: CATAPGAYEQYF; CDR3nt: TGTGCCACCGCGCCAGGGGCGTACGAGCAGTACTTC
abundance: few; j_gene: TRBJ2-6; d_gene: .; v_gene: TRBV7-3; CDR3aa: CASSHTGANVLTF; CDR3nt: TGTGCCAGCAGCCACACTGGGGCCAACGTCCTGACTTTC
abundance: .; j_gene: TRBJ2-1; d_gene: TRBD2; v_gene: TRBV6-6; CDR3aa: CASRGTSGVYNEQFF; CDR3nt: TGTGCCAGCAGAGGGACTAGCGGGGTGTACAATGAGCAGTTCTTC
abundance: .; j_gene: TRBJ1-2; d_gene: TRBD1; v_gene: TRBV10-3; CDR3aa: CAIGGQNNYGYTF; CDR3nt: TGTGCCATCGGGGGACAGAATAACTATGGCTACACCTTC
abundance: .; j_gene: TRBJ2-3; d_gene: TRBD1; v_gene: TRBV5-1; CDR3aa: CASSASGTGATDTQYF; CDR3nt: TGCGCCAGCAGCGCGTCCGGGACAGGGGCGACAGATACGCAGTATTTT
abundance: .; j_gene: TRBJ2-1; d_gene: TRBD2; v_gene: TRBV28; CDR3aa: CASSFAGGLGEQFF; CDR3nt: TGTGCCAGCAGTTTCGCGGGGGGGCTGGGCGAGCAGTTCTTC
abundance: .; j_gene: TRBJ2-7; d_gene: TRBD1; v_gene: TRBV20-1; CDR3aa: CSADRDEQYF; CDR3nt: TGCAGTGCGGACAGGGACGAGCAGTACTTC
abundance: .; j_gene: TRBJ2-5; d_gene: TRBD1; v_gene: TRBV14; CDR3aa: CASSQLGGGETQYF; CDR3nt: TGTGCCAGCAGCCAACTAGGGGGCGGAGAGACCCAGTACTTC
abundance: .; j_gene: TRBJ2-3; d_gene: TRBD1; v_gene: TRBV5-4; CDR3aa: CASSLRSGTGTDTQYF; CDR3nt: TGTGCCAGCAGCTTGCGGAGCGGGACAGGGACAGATACGCAGTATTTT
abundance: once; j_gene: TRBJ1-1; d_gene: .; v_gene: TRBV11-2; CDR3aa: CASSLEQVAITEAFF; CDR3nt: TGTGCCAGCAGCTTAGAACAGGTGGCTATCACTGAAGCTTTCTTT
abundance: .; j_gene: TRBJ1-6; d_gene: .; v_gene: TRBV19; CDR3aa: CASSVTGVRGYNSPLHF; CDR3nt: TGTGCCAGTAGTGTCACGGGAGTTCGGGGATATAATTCACCCCTCCACTTT
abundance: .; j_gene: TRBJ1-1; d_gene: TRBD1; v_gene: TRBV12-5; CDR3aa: CASGWNPRGLGTEAFF; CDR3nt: TGTGCTAGTGGTTGGAACCCAAGGGGGCTCGGCACTGAAGCTTTCTTT
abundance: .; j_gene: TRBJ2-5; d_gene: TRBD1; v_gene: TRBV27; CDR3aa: CASRDRVGTQYF; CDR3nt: TGTGCCAGCAGAGACAGGGTAGGGACCCAGTACTTC
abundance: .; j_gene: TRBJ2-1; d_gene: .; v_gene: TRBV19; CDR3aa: CASSIEVNGPLSYNEQFF; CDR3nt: TGTGCCAGTAGTATAGAAGTCAATGGCCCCCTCTCCTACAATGAGCAGTTCTTC
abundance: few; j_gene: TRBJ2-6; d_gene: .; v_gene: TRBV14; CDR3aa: CASARGNPGANVLTF; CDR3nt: TGTGCCAGCGCCCGGGGGAATCCCGGGGCCAACGTCCTGACTTTC
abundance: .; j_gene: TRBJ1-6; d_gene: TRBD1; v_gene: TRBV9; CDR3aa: CASSITGGGNSPLHF; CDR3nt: TGTGCCAGCAGCATAACAGGGGGGGGAAATTCACCCCTCCACTTT
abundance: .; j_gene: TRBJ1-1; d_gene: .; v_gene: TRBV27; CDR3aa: CASSQGSVTEAFF; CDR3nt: TGTGCCAGCAGTCAGGGGTCAGTGACTGAAGCTTTCTTT